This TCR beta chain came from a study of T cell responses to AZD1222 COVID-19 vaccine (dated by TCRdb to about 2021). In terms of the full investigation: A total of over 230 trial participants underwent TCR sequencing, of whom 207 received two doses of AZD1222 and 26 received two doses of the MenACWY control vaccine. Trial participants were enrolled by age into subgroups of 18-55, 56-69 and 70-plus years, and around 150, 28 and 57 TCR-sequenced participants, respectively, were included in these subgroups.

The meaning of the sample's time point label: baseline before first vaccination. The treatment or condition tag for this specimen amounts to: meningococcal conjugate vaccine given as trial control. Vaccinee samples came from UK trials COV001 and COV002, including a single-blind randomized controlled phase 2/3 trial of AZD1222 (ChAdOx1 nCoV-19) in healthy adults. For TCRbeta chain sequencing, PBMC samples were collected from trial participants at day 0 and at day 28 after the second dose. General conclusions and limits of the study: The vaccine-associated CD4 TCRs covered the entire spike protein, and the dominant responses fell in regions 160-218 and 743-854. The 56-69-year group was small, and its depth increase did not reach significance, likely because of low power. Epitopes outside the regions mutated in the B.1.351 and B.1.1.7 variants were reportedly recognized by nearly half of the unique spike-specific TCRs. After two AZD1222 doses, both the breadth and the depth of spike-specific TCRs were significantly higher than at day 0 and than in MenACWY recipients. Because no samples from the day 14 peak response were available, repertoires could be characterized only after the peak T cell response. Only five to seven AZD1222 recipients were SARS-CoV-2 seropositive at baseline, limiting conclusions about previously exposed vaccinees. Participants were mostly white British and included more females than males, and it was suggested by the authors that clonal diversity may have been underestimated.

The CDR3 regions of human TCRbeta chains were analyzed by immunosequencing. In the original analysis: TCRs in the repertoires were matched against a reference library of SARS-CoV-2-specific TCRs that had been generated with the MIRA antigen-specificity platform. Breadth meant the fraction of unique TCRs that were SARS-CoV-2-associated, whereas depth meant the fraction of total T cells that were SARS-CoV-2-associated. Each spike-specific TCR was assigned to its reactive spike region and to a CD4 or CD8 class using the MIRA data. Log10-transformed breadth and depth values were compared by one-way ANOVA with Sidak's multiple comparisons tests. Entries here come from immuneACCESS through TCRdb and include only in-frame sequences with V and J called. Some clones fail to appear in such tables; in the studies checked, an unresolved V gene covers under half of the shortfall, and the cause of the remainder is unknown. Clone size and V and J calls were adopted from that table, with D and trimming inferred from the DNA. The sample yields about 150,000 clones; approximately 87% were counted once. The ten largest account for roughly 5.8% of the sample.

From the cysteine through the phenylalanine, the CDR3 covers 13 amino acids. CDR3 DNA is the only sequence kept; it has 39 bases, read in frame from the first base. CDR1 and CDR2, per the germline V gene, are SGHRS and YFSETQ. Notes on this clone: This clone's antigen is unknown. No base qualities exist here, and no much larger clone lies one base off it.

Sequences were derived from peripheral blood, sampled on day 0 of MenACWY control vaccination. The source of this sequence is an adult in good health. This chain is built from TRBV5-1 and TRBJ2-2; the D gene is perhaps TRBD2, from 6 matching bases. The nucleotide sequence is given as TGCGCTACAGCCAGAATGGGAGGCGGGGAGCTGTTTTTT. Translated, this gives CATARMGGGELFF. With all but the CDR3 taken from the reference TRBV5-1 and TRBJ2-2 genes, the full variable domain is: KAGVTQTPRYLIKTRGQQVTLSCSPISGHRSVSWYQQTPGQGLQFLFEYFSETQRNKGNFPGRFSGRQFSNSRSEMNVSTLELGDSALYLCATARMGGGELFFGEGSRLTVL.